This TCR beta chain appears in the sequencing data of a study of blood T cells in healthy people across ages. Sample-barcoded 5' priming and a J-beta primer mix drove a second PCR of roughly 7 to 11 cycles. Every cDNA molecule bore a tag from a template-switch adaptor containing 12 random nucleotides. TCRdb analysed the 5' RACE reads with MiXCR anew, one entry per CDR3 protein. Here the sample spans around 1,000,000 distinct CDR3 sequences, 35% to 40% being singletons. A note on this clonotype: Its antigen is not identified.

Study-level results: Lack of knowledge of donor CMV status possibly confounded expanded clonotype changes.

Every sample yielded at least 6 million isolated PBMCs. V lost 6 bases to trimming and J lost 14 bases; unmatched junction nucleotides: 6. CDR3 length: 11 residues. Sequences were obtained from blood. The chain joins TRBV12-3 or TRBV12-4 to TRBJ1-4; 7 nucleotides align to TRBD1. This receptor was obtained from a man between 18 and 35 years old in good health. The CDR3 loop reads CASSNRGRLFF. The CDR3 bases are TGTGCCAGCAGCAACAGGGGTAGGCTGTTTTTT.